This entry is about one TCR beta chain. Its antigen is not yet known. V lost 0 bases and J lost 10 bases, and the count of bases not matched to a germline gene is 8. There are 15 amino acids in the CDR3, from cysteine to phenylalanine inclusive. The read is trimmed to its CDR3 DNA, 45 bases read in frame from base 1. The germline V gene (reference sequence) specifies GTSNPN as CDR1 and SVGIG as CDR2. These data originate in a study of cytomegalovirus exposure and HLA in healthy donors (dated by TCRdb to about 2017). A note on the overall study: According to an earlier analysis of 587 of the donors, 150 million to 200 million T cells yielded 117 million unique TCR beta sequences and around 280 Gb of sequence data. An early release covering over 500 HLA-typed donors comprised about 290 gigabases of sequencing data and approximately 85 million unique TCR sequences. Of the approximately 400 genotyped donors, over 80% were placed in the genetic ancestry cluster associated with self-reported Caucasian donors. The study was designed to test whether signatures of past pathogen exposure could be identified by cataloging public T cell receptors. The study profiled the T cell repertoires of fewer than 850 subjects by immunosequencing and related them to cytomegalovirus serostatus. In addition to the first cohort of hundreds of subjects, a separate validation cohort of 120 different subjects was used. The study combined high-throughput TCR immunosequencing, statistical association of individual TCRs with disease status, and machine learning to predict cytomegalovirus infection status. A later analysis re-examined previously published TCR beta repertoires from hundreds of donors and added high-resolution HLA genotyping to investigate patterns of TCR occurrence. Rather than using new phenotypic data, the later analysis identified candidate immune exposures from TCR beta sequences and from how often those sequences occurred across donors. An earlier analysis of 587 of the donors applied high-throughput TCR beta sequencing to assess whether each TCR beta V gene segment acted as functional or pseudogenic. Donor age, sex, ethnicity and CMV serostatus were compiled together with the repertoire data. Genome-wide SNP genotypes for about three fifths of the roughly 670 donors were used in a later genetic analysis, which treated that subset as a discovery cohort. All discovery cohort repertoires had been generated using a single sequencing platform. Class I and class II HLA loci were covered by the typing at four-digit resolution. Typing coverage varied by locus: 629-630 donors for A, B, C, DRB1 and DQB1; roughly 560 for DQA1; around 610 for DPA1; 400 to 480 for DPB1. A handful of DR-DQ haplotypes were handled as single units for association and clustering because linkage in the cohort was strong. Across around 400 genotyped donors of the cohort, an average of approximately 240,000 unique TCR beta nucleotide sequences per donor were sequenced, and approximately 17% of those sequences were non-productive. Study-wide conclusions, independent of this receptor: Compared with equally common non-associated chains, HLA-associated TCR beta chains in a later analysis were more clonally expanded and had lower generation probabilities. An association between a missense DCLRE1C variant and V-gene and J-gene trimming of TCR beta chains was found in a later genetic analysis and replicated in an independent cohort. Immune exposure information for the cohort was limited to CMV serostatus. In an earlier analysis of about 600 of the donors, most TCR beta V segments appeared in productive rearrangements about 87% or about 30% of the time, broadly matching IMGT annotations. Most TCR sequences were observed very rarely across donors, whereas some public TCRs were present in many individuals. In a later analysis, TCR association rates were found to vary across HLA loci, with the most associated TCRs seen for DRB1 alleles and the fewest for HLA-C alleles. Because HLA typing was missing for some donors at each locus, association tests included only the typed subset. Because the 87-base-pair reads could not distinguish some IMGT-functional V segments, including TRBV6-2 and TRBV6-3, those segments were excluded. Strong co-occurrence of HLA alleles, especially DR and DQ, made assigning TCR associations to individual alleles difficult. A total of fewer than 200 TCR beta chains were listed by the study as associated with cytomegalovirus. In a later analysis, 15,000 to 20,000 TCR beta sequences were associated with specific HLA alleles at a false discovery rate of 0.05. Correlated functional status among segregating V segments might reflect linkage disequilibrium, but an unknown experimental factor could not be ruled out. A later genetic analysis reported fewer N-insertions in productive TCRs among donors in an Asian-associated ancestry cluster than the roughly 620-donor mean. This cohort had only TCR beta chains sequenced, and the lack of alpha or paired-chain data limited which features could be detected. It was suggested by the authors that the approach could potentially be generalized to other disease states and immunological phenotypes. Roughly uniform sequencing depth across donors was assumed in presence/absence analyses, although this assumption may not hold. A further reported finding was that TCR beta sequences accurately predicted the HLA-A and HLA-B alleles for most subjects in the first cohort. Because counts were too low, about 18 rarely observed V segments, including chromosome 9 orphons, were excluded from the earlier analysis of 587 of the donors. Most CMV-associated TCR beta chains appeared to be HLA-restricted in a later analysis, and the HLA associations seemed to be driven largely by CMV exposure. A later analysis reported that several top co-occurrence clusters appeared linked to parvovirus B19, influenza, CMV and Epstein-Barr virus. The sequencing pipeline was judged likely to have produced a cluster of highly shared sequence variants as a technical artifact. Cytomegalovirus status was reported to be diagnosed by the classifier with high specificity and sensitivity in both the original and validation cohorts. A few of the identified cytomegalovirus-associated TCR beta chains were confirmed in vitro to be specific for cytomegalovirus antigens.

The cohort was made up of approximately 670 healthy bone marrow donors. Cohort members were all nominally healthy when sampled, although unrecorded immune exposures were likely present. The donor tested CMV seronegative, placing the donor among the 350 or so seronegative members of the cohort. A peripheral blood sample was collected from each donor, and TCR beta sequencing was performed on peripheral blood mononuclear cells. Genomic DNA was extracted from the blood cell samples with the Qiagen DNeasy Blood Extraction Kit. The protocol used for the library was the immunoSEQ multiplex PCR assay. For the multiplex PCR, a mixture combining 60 forward primers for TCR Vbeta segments and 13 reverse primers for TCR Jbeta segments was used. The CDR3 region of rearranged TCR beta genes was amplified from genomic DNA with a multiplex PCR assay. Amplified TCR beta libraries were sequenced as 87-base-pair reads on the Illumina HiSeq System. The study's own analysis went as follows. A later analysis tallied 70 million to 100 million unique TCR beta chains across the 660 or so repertoires, and approximately 12 million of those chains were shared by two or more donors. Raw reads were error-corrected and collapsed into unique sequences by a nearest-neighbor algorithm in which closely related sequences were merged to remove PCR and sequencing errors. Alignment of CDR3 sequences to IMGT reference sequences was used to assign V, D and J gene segments. Each retained sequence needed at least a six-nucleotide match to both a V gene segment and a J gene segment. A rearrangement counted as productive if the CDR3 had no stop codons and remained in frame with V and J, and every other rearrangement counted as non-productive. CDR3 was defined according to IMGT convention as the region running from the second conserved V-encoded cysteine to the conserved J-encoded phenylalanine. The earlier analysis of 500 to 650 of the donors excluded any sequence lacking an unambiguous match to a single V gene segment. An earlier analysis of a few hundred of the donors classified V segments as functional when productive rearrangements were above 56.7% and as segregating when the standard deviation between donors was above 5%. A statistical classification framework was built to diagnose cytomegalovirus status from the catalog of TCR beta chain sequences. V and J gene assignment, in a later analysis, came from comparing TCR nucleotide sequences with IMGT/GENE-DB human TR gene sequences. A later analysis assigned CDR3 sequences and most-parsimonious VDJ recombination scenarios with the TCRdist pipeline. In a later analysis, each TCR beta chain was defined by its CDR3 amino acid sequence together with its V-gene family, and reads lacking a unique V-gene family were excluded. In a later analysis, fewer than 650 highly shared, low-generation-probability nucleotide sequences were removed to address suspected cross-contamination and a sequencing artifact. For each public chain, a later analysis derived a clonal expansion index from normalized ranks of inferred template counts within each repertoire. In a later analysis, generation probabilities were computed with a VDJ recombination model fitted to out-of-frame rearrangements, and the resulting probabilities were checked against IGoR. In a later analysis, TCR-TCR, TCR-HLA and TCR-CMV co-occurrence was scored with hypergeometric tests, and a repertoire-size bias correction was applied to TCR pairs. In a later analysis, false discovery rates were estimated by permuting HLA or CMV assignments 20 times. In a later analysis, co-occurring TCRs were grouped using DBSCAN, with TCRdist sequence similarity added in when clustering inside HLA-allele-positive subsets. For co-occurrence clustering, repertoires with fewer than 30,000 or more than 120,000 public chains were excluded, along with a handful of repertoires with anomalous nucleotide sharing. Drawn from immuneACCESS, this table holds only the in-frame rearrangements with V and J called that TCRdb kept. Clones are partly lost; checked studies trace under half to an unresolved V gene and leave the rest unexplained. The D gene and trimming were derived from the DNA, and the V and J assignments and clone size from that table. The sample's table lists a count of around 100,000 clones. Together, the top ten hold about 3.2% of the sample.

The specimen sequenced was PBMCs. The sequence links TRBV30 to TRBJ1-6; TRBD1 lines up with 8 middle nucleotides. This clonotype was sampled from a man aged 35 to 55 in good health and CMV-seronegative. The nucleotide sequence is TGTGCCTGGAGTGTACCAGGGGGCGTAAGCTCACCCCTCCACTTT. This gives the protein CAWSVPGGVSSPLHF.